This TCR beta chain was sequenced for a study of technical replicates of blood from several donors. Produced via immunoSEQ multiplex PCR; TCRdb's table is partial and in-frame only. The sample has tens of thousands of clones, around 94% seen once. CDR3 length: 16 amino acids. The V call is TRBV21-1, the J call TRBJ1-5; the DNA was not used to check the table's D call, TRBD1. TRBV21-1 is described as a pseudogene. The receptor was isolated from a human donor in good health. Material for sequencing was T cells isolated from PBMCs. The CDR3 loop is CASGWNSHRANQPQHF. In nucleotides, the CDR3 is TGTGCCAGCGGATGGAACTCTCACAGGGCCAATCAGCCCCAGCATTTT.